Shown below are 25 T cell receptor beta chains from a single sample sequenced in a study of identical twins. One entry per CDR3 protein, called by TCRdb with MiXCR from the 5' RACE reads. The repertoire holds about 530,000 distinct CDR3 sequences, more than 20% seen once, with around 0.48% in the top ten. These sequences were also reported in another study, on yellow fever vaccine responses in identical twins.

Sequenced input: CD4+ T cells sorted from blood. These TCRs come from a woman aged 18-29 years in good health.

This clonotype has more than one count but fewer than ten. A read error may explain this, as a much larger clone is one base away. The rearrangement joins TRBV7-3 to TRBJ2-1, with 7 bases fitting TRBD2. The CDR3 has 15 amino acids. V was pared by 2 bases and J by 0 bases, with 1 base of the junction left unmatched. Germline values: CDR1 SGHTA, CDR2 FQGTGA. CDR3 nucleotide sequence: TGTGCCAGCAGCTTATGGGGGGGCTCCTACAATGAGCAGTTCTTC. It codes for CASSLWGGSYNEQFF.

This clonotype was counted only a few times. The chain has TRBV7-9 and TRBJ2-7; TRBD2 matches 7 bases. Germline loops: CDR1 SEHNR, CDR2 FQNEAQ (reference sequence). V was clipped by 3 bases and J by 2 bases; unmatched bases: 4. The CDR3 is 14 amino acids. In DNA form, the CDR3 reads TGTGCCAGCAGCTTGCGGGAGTCACCCTACGAGCAGTACTTC. Encoded protein: CASSLRESPYEQYF.

The chain combines TRBV29-1 with TRBJ1-1, with 7 bases that match TRBD1. V lost 1 base and J lost 9; bases outside the gene matches: 5. Germline lookup yields CDR1 SQVTM and CDR2 ANQGSEA. This CDR3 region has 12 residues. The CDR3: CSVEGRDSKAFF. The CDR3 nucleotides are TGCAGCGTTGAAGGGCGGGACAGCAAAGCTTTCTTT.

The V call is TRBV20-1, the J call TRBJ2-7; D gene uncertain. Trimming took off 3 bases at V and 3 bases at J, with 6 bases between the two ends. From germline, CDR1 is DFQATT and CDR2 SNEGSKA (reference sequence). CDR3 length: 11 amino acids. DNA of the CDR3: TGCAGTGCTAGGAACGGCTACGAGCAGTACTTC. Translation gives CSARNGYEQYF.

This clonotype was seen only a few times. The V and J genes are TRBV20-1 and TRBJ1-1; TRBD1 is a possible D gene (6 bases). Germline V gene lookup returns CDR1 DFQATT and CDR2 SNEGSKA (reference sequence). This CDR3 region has 15 residues. Trimming took off 4 bases at V and 0 bases at J, with 15 bases between the two ends. This CDR3 is CSAKQGSLMNTEAFF. CDR3 bases: TGCAGTGCTAAACAGGGATCTTTAATGAACACTGAAGCTTTCTTT.

The gene calls are TRBV6-2 or TRBV6-3 and TRBJ2-1; TRBD2 aligns across 10 bases. Germline V gene data show CDR1 as MNHEY and CDR2 as SVGEGT. The CDR3 runs to 18 residues. V shed 2 bases and J 8 bases; nucleotides not matched to a gene: 15. CDR3 region: CASSYPKVASGSFDEQFF. Here the CDR3 DNA reads TGTGCCAGCAGTTACCCGAAAGTGGCTAGCGGGAGTTTTGATGAGCAGTTCTTC.

J is TRBJ2-3 and V is TRBV4-2; TRBD2 matches 13 bases. The CDR3 contains 16 residues. The ends lost 4 bases at V and 4 bases at J; junction bases unmatched: 5. Germline V gives CDR1 LGHNA, CDR2 YNFKEQ. The CDR3 spells CASSLAGTSGADTQYF. In DNA, the CDR3 is TGTGCCAGCAGCCTAGCCGGGACTAGCGGGGCAGATACGCAGTATTTT.

This chain joins TRBV10-3 and TRBJ2-2; D gene unclear. The CDR3 is made up of 12 amino acids. The V and J ends lost 7 bases and 5 bases respectively, with 8 bases between them. The germline CDR1 and CDR2 sequences are ENHRY and SYGVKD. The CDR3 DNA follows: TGTGCCATCAAGCCGGAAACCGGGGAGCTGTTTTTT. The encoded protein is CAIKPETGELFF.

The chain is built from TRBV21-1 and TRBJ2-2. TRBV21-1 is an annotated pseudogene. The CDR3 consists of 15 residues. The CDR3 here is CASSKALRNTGELFF. For the CDR3, the DNA is TGTGCCAGCAGCAAAGCGCTAAGGAACACCGGGGAGCTGTTTTTT.

The CDR3 region is CASSYGSFRIRSREAFF. As DNA, the CDR3 is TGTGCCAGCAGTTACGGTAGTTTTCGCATTAGGTCACGTGAAGCTTTCTTT. The V gene is TRBV6-5, the J gene TRBJ1-1, with unresolved D. Germline V gene lookup returns CDR1 MNHEY and CDR2 SVGAGI. The CDR3 sequence is 17 residues long. The V gene lost 2 bases and the J gene lost 7 bases, with 23 bases spanning the gap.

V gene TRBV29-1 combines with J gene TRBJ2-7, with 13 bases that match TRBD2. Germline V gives CDR1 SQVTM, CDR2 ANQGSEA. Trimming cost V 4 bases and J 2 bases; bases outside gene matches: 2. This CDR3 region has 14 residues. In nucleotides, the CDR3 is TGCAGCGTTGCTGGACTAGCGGGGGCCTACGAGCAGTACTTC. Translation: CSVAGLAGAYEQYF.

The gene calls are TRBV27 and TRBJ2-7, with D unclear. This CDR3 comprises 14 residues. The germline CDR1 and CDR2 sequences are MNHEY and SMNVEV (reference sequence). The V end was cut by 1 base, the J end by 6 bases, with 13 bases between. The chain's CDR3 is CASSLCRSVAEQYV. The DNA of the CDR3 is TGTGCCAGCAGTTTATGTAGGTCGGTAGCCGAGCAGTACGTC.

This clonotype was observed a few times. The genes are TRBV4-1 and TRBJ2-7, with unresolved D. The V end was cut by 0 bases, the J end by 2 bases, with 14 bases between. Germline assignment: CDR1 MGHRA and CDR2 YSYEKL. The CDR3 contains 16 residues. The CDR3 DNA follows: TGCGCCAGCAGCCAAGATGGAAGTGGGTACACCTACGAGCAGTACTTC. Protein product: CASSQDGSGYTYEQYF.

This clonotype was seen a few times. The chain recombines TRBV7-8 with TRBJ2-1; 9 bases align to TRBD1. V lost 1 base, J lost 5 bases, and 6 bases stayed unmatched. The V gene's germline CDR1 is SGHVS and CDR2 FQNEAQ. CDR3 size: 16 residues. The CDR3 nucleotides read TGTGCCAGCAGCTTAGTTGGGACAGGGAAGGACAATGAGCAGTTCTTC. Its protein is CASSLVGTGKDNEQFF. Full variable domain (rest looked up from reference TRBV7-8 and TRBJ2-1): GAGVSQSPRYKVAKRGQDVALRCDPISGHVSLFWYQQALGQGPEFLTYFQNEAQLDKSGLPSDRFFAERPEGSVSTLKIQRTQQEDSAVYLCASSLVGTGKDNEQFFGPGTRLTVL.

This clonotype was found a few times. This chain joins TRBV12-3 or TRBV12-4 and TRBJ2-4, with a possible D match to TRBD2 (6 bases). The CDR3 has 19 amino acids. The V gene lost 7 bases and the J gene lost 3 bases, with 28 bases spanning the gap. CDR3 sequence (DNA): TGTGCCAGCACTCTGGGGGGTCCCAGACGCGGTGTGGACAAAAACATTCAGTACTTC. The encoded protein is CASTLGGPRRGVDKNIQYF.

J is TRBJ1-1 and V is TRBV5-1, with D perhaps matching TRBD1 (6 bases). Germline CDR1 and CDR2: SGHRS and YFSETQ. V was clipped by 4 bases and J by 3 bases, with 19 bases between them. The CDR3 extends over 16 amino acids. CDR3 DNA: TGCGCCAGCAGCCCAGGGGCAGGGGTTTTGGACACTGAAGCTTTCTTT. Its protein is CASSPGAGVLDTEAFF.

The V gene is TRBV4-1, the J gene TRBJ2-7; 9 bases are shared with TRBD2. Trimming at V came to 6 bases and at J to 0 bases, leaving 3 bases not matched to a gene. There are 14 residues in the CDR3. Germline CDR1 and CDR2: MGHRA and YSYEKL. The CDR3 sequence is CASRKAGGSYEQYF. CDR3 DNA: TGCGCCAGCAGGAAAGCGGGAGGCTCCTACGAGCAGTACTTC.

This clonotype was seen more than once but under ten times. The chain employs TRBV2 and TRBJ2-1; D perhaps matches TRBD1 (6 bases). This CDR3 comprises 15 residues. Germline lookup yields CDR1 SNHLY and CDR2 FYNNEI. V lost 2 bases and J 6 bases, leaving 14 bases between the germline ends. The CDR3 DNA follows: TGTGCCAGCAGTGAACGAGGGGACACTTTCAATGAGCAGTTCTTC. Translation: CASSERGDTFNEQFF.

The chain combines TRBV5-4 with TRBJ2-5; D gene unclear. The CDR3 sequence is 16 residues long. The V end lost 7 bases, the J end lost 0 bases, and 19 bases lay between the germline ends. The germline gives CDR1 SGHNT, CDR2 YYREEE (reference sequence). The DNA of the CDR3 is TGTGCCAGCTTCAAAACGAAAGGGAAGAACCAAGAGACCCAGTACTTC. This gives the protein CASFKTKGKNQETQYF.

This clonotype has just a few counts. The chain recombines TRBV18 with TRBJ2-2, with D possibly matching TRBD2 (6 bases). The CDR3 is 15 amino acids. CDR1 is KGHSH and CDR2 is LQKENI in the germline V gene. V dropped 3 bases and J dropped 3 bases, with 11 bases sitting between them. The CDR3: CASSPQPGDTGELFF. The CDR3 nucleotides read TGTGCCAGCTCACCCCAACCGGGGGACACCGGGGAGCTGTTTTTT.

This clonotype was seen a few times. The genes are TRBV9 and TRBJ2-1; D possibly matches TRBD1 or TRBD2 (5 bases each). The V and J ends lost 3 bases and 8 bases respectively, with 21 bases between them. This CDR3 comprises 16 residues. Germline lookup yields CDR1 SGDLS and CDR2 YYNGEE. CDR3 coding DNA: TGTGCCAGCAGCGCAACTACCGGGACGGCCGTCGATGAGCAGTTCTTC. Encoded protein: CASSATTGTAVDEQFF.

The chain couples TRBV4-1 to TRBJ2-3; 8 nucleotides line up with TRBD1. The CDR3 is 15 amino acids. Trimming at V came to 1 base and at J to 6 bases, leaving 6 bases not matched to a gene. Per the germline V gene, CDR1 is MGHRA and CDR2 is YSYEKL. CDR3 DNA: TGCGCCAGCAGCCAAGGGACAGGGATCATTGATACGCAGTATTTT. This gives the protein CASSQGTGIIDTQYF.

This clonotype has only a few counts. The genes are TRBV11-1 and TRBJ2-1, with 15 bases that match TRBD2. The J segment lost 0 bases and the V segment lost 3 bases, leaving 6 bases of the junction unmatched. From germline, CDR1 is SGHAT and CDR2 FQDESV (reference sequence). The CDR3 totals 19 residues. This chain's CDR3 is CASSFPGLAGGSSYNEQFF. CDR3 in DNA: TGTGCCAGCAGCTTCCCGGGACTAGCGGGAGGAAGCTCCTACAATGAGCAGTTCTTC.

This clonotype was detected ten times or more. The rearrangement links TRBV5-1 to TRBJ1-6; tentative D call: TRBD1 (6 bases). V dropped 0 bases and J dropped 7 bases, with 11 bases sitting between them. The V gene's germline CDR1 is SGHRS and CDR2 YFSETQ. The CDR3 is 15 residues long. The CDR3 loop is CASSLEQGVNSPLHF. The CDR3 nucleotides are TGCGCCAGCAGCTTGGAACAGGGCGTGAATTCACCCCTCCACTTT.

The chain has TRBV20-1 and TRBJ1-1; a weak D match, TRBD1 (6 bases). The CDR3 loop spans 13 amino acids. Germline loops: CDR1 DFQATT, CDR2 SNEGSKA (reference sequence). Trimming removed 6 bases at V and 2 bases at J, with 13 bases between. CDR3 sequence reads: CSALGTLNTEAFF. CDR3 nucleotides: TGCAGTGCGCTTGGGACATTAAACACTGAAGCTTTCTTT.